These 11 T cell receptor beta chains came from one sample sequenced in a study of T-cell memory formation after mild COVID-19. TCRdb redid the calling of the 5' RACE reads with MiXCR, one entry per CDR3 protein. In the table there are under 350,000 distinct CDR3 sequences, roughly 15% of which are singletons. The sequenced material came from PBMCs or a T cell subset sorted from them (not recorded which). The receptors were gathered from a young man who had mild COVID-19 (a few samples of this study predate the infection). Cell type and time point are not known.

In DNA, the CDR3 is TGTGCCAGCTTACCCAGGGAAAGTGGGGCCAACGTCCTGACTTTC. This sequence encodes CASLPRESGANVLTF. The chain couples TRBV7-2 to TRBJ2-6; D might be TRBD1 (5 bases). CDR1 SGHTA and CDR2 FQGNSA come from the germline V gene. V lost 8 bases and J 3 bases, leaving 14 bases between the germline ends. This CDR3 spans 15 amino acids.

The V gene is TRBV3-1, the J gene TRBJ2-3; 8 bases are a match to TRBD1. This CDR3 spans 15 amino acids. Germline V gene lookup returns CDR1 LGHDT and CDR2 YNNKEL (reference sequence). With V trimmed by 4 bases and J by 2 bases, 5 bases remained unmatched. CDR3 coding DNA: TGTGCCAGCAGCCGGACAGGGCGCGACACAGATACGCAGTATTTT. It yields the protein CASSRTGRDTDTQYF.

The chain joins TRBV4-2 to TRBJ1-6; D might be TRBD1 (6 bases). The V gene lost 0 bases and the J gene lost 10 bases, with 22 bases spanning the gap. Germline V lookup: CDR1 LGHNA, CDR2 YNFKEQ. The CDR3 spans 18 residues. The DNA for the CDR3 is TGTGCCAGCAGCCAAGAGAGAACAGGGATTCGGGCACGCTCACCCCTCCACTTT. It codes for CASSQERTGIRARSPLHF.

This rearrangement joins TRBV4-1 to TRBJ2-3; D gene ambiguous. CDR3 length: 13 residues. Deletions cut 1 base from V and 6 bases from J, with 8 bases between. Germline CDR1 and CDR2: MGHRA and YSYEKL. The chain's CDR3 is CASSQGGVDTQYF. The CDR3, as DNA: TGCGCCAGCAGCCAAGGTGGGGTGGATACGCAGTATTTT.

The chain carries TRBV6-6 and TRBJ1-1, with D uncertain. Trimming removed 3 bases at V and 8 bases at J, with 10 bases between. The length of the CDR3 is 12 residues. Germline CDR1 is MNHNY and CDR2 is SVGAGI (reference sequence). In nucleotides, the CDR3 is TGTGCCAGCAGTTATAGGGATAACGAAGCTTTCTTT. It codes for CASSYRDNEAFF.

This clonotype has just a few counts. The chain's CDR3 is CASSASGGYEQYV. CDR3 bases: TGTGCCAGCAGCGCGTCAGGGGGCTACGAGCAGTACGTC. The J gene is TRBJ2-7, the V gene TRBV7-9, with TRBD1 identical over 7 bases. This CDR3 is 13 amino acids long. V was clipped by 5 bases and J by 3 bases; unmatched bases: 4. Germline V CDR1 and CDR2: SEHNR, FQNEAQ (reference sequence).

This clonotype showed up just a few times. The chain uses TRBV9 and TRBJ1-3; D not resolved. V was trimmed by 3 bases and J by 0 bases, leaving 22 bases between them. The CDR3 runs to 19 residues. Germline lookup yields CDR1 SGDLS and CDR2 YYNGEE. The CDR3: CASSARPSIQHGSGNTIYF. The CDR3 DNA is TGTGCCAGCAGCGCAAGACCTTCCATCCAACACGGCTCTGGAAACACCATATATTTT.

Here the CDR3 reads CASSRMGQGNREQYF. In nucleotides, the CDR3 is TGTGCCAGTAGCCGAATGGGACAGGGTAATCGGGAGCAGTACTTC. The V call is TRBV19, the J call TRBJ2-7, with 9 bases that match TRBD1. The trim removed 6 bases at V and 7 bases at J, leaving 13 bases unmatched. The germline gives CDR1 LNHDA, CDR2 SQIVND (reference sequence). The CDR3 totals 15 residues.

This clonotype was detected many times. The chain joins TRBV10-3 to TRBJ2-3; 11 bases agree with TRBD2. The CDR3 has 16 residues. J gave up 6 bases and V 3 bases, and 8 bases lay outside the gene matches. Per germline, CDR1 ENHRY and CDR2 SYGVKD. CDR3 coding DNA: TGTGCCATCAGTGATTCAGTAGCGGGGGGGCCGGATACGCAGTATTTT. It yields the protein CAISDSVAGGPDTQYF.

CDR3 protein: CASSWDRTPQETQYF. The CDR3 nucleotides read TGTGCCAGCAGCTGGGACCGGACACCACAAGAGACCCAGTACTTC. The chain has TRBV7-8 and TRBJ2-5; D is tentatively TRBD1 or TRBD2 (5 bases each). Germline assignment: CDR1 SGHVS and CDR2 FQNEAQ. CDR3 length equals 15 residues. Deletions cut 4 bases from V and 2 bases from J, with 14 bases between.

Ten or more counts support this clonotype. CDR3 amino acids: CASSLPGFSYNEQFF. The CDR3 nucleotides read TGTGCCAGCAGTTTGCCGGGGTTCTCGTACAATGAGCAGTTCTTC. The rearrangement links TRBV6-5 to TRBJ2-1; the D gene is possibly TRBD2 (5 bases). Trimming removed 4 bases at V and 4 bases at J, with 14 bases between. Germline CDR1 reads MNHEY; CDR2 reads SVGAGI. CDR3 length: 15 residues.